This T cell receptor (beta chain) came from a study of blood T cell repertoires in COVID-19. Study-level information: Acute-phase and convalescent COVID-19 samples originated in the United States, Italy and Spain. PBMCs, B-cell-depleted T cells, or T cells provided the cDNA or gDNA that made up the material.

Concerning this clone: Other DNA sequences in the same sample also yield this CDR3.

The authors' processing: Reference gene primers were amplified, and this amplification served to estimate nucleated cell counts. The table came from immunoSEQ multiplex PCR; TCRdb's copy has only in-frame clones and leaves some out. V, J and clone size were drawn from that table, and D and trimming were deduced from the DNA. The sample holds approximately 90,000 clones, 81% seen once. The sequence was collected from a man at least 80 years old with active or convalescent COVID-19. The sequencing sample was made of peripheral blood.

This chain's CDR3 is CASSLRGTDTQYF. CDR3 sequence (DNA): TGTGCCAGCAGCTTGAGAGGAACAGATACGCAGTATTTT. The chain links TRBV5-4 to TRBJ2-3, with D unclear. Per germline, CDR1 SGHNT and CDR2 YYREEE (reference sequence). This CDR3 has 13 amino acids. The germline V and J ends were trimmed by 1 base and 3 bases, with 6 bases remaining between them.